One and the same sample provided the 8 T cell receptor beta chains below, sequenced in a study of glioma-infiltrating T cells after dendritic cell vaccination. TCRdb's copy holds only in-frame clones and misses some; the assay was immunoSEQ multiplex PCR. The sample comprises roughly 100,000 clones, roughly 84% of which are singletons, and about 3.2% rests with the top ten. This material consisted of blood, taken before dendritic cell vaccination. The receptors derive from a human donor with glioblastoma.

This sequence joins TRBV10-2 and TRBJ2-5; D is ambiguous. V gave up 7 bases and J gave up 6 bases, with 12 bases separating them. Germline-derived CDR1 and CDR2 are WSHSY and SAAADI. The CDR3 covers 12 residues. The CDR3 sequence: CASKSGVKTQYF. The CDR3 nucleotides read TGCGCCAGCAAATCAGGTGTGAAGACCCAGTACTTC.

The V call is TRBV2, the J call TRBJ2-5, with D possibly matching TRBD1 (5 bases). The CDR3 is 13 amino acids. CDR1 and CDR2 (germline): SNHLY, FYNNEI. Trimming left V 6 bases short and J 2 bases short, with 10 bases between. Here the CDR3 DNA reads TGTGCCAGCAGGATACAGGAACAAGAGACCCAGTACTTC. Its protein is CASRIQEQETQYF.

The CDR3: CASSTRSYTEAFF. CDR3 nucleotides: TGTGCCAGCAGCACCCGGTCATACACTGAAGCTTTCTTT. The chain uses TRBV7-2 and TRBJ1-1; D is unclear. V was cut by 5 bases and J by 3 bases, with 10 bases left in between. The length of the CDR3 is 13 residues. Germline V CDR1 and CDR2: SGHTA, FQGNSA. Together with reference TRBV7-2 and TRBJ1-1, the CDR3 gives the full variable domain: GAGVSQSPSNKVTEKGKDVELRCDPISGHTALYWYRQSLGQGLEFLIYFQGNSAPDKSGLPSDRFSAERTGGSVSTLTIQRTQQEDSAVYLCASSTRSYTEAFFGQGTRLTVV.

This chain links TRBV10-3 with TRBJ2-5; 10 nucleotides align to TRBD1. The end of the DNA is better explained by TRBJ2-7, so the J call may be wrong. The germline V gene encodes CDR1 ENHRY and CDR2 SYGVKD. This CDR3 contains 15 residues. The CDR3 DNA follows: TGTGCCATCAGTGAGCGACAGGGGGCGGGCTACGAGCAGTACTTC. Its protein product is CAISERQGAGYEQYF.

This chain links TRBV10-3 with TRBJ2-3; 7 bases match TRBD2. Trimming took 8 bases from V and 1 from J; bases not matched to a gene: 0. The CDR3 runs to 12 residues. The germline gives CDR1 ENHRY, CDR2 SYGVKD. Written as DNA, the CDR3 is TGTGCCATCGGACTAGGCACAGATACGCAGTATTTT. Translating gives CAIGLGTDTQYF.

The V call is TRBV30, the J call TRBJ2-1; maybe TRBD2 (5 bases). V lost 3 bases and J lost 8, with 14 bases in between. The CDR3 has 13 residues. Germline CDR1 and CDR2: GTSNPN and SVGIG (reference sequence). CDR3 amino acids: CAWRVSAADEQFF. CDR3 coding DNA: TGTGCCTGGAGAGTCTCAGCGGCTGATGAGCAGTTCTTC.

The chain links TRBV5-4 to TRBJ2-7; D is unclear. Between the trimmed V and J ends, which lost 1 base and 4 bases, there was a span of 12 bases. Germline values: CDR1 SGHNT, CDR2 YYREEE (reference sequence). This CDR3 has 14 amino acids. The CDR3 nucleotides are TGTGCCAGCAGCTTGAGAGTCAATTCTTACGAGCAGTACTTC. This sequence encodes CASSLRVNSYEQYF.

The rearrangement uses TRBV18 and TRBJ2-7; 7 nucleotides line up with TRBD1. There are 13 residues in the CDR3. The germline gives CDR1 KGHSH, CDR2 LQKENI. J lost 7 bases, V lost 8 bases, and 11 bases had no gene match. DNA for the CDR3: TGTGCCAGCCAGGGGGATCTTTTACGGGAGCAGTACTTC. It translates to CASQGDLLREQYF.